This T cell receptor beta chain was observed in a study of blood T cell repertoires in COVID-19. As for the study in general: Samples of COVID-19 (acute and convalescent) were obtained from the United States, Italy and Spain. T cells, B-cell-depleted T cells, or PBMCs supplied cDNA or gDNA.

Per the original methods: Amplification of reference gene primers provided the estimated nucleated cell counts. Libraries were prepared by immunoSEQ multiplex PCR; TCRdb keeps only in-frame clonotypes and omits some of them. V and J calls and clone size come straight from that table; D and trimming were deduced from the DNA. The table has about 300,000 clones, about 85% seen once; the top ten hold about 14%. This CDR3 is built from 14 residues. Between the trimmed V and J ends, which lost 1 base and 4 bases, there was a span of 8 bases. Germline CDR1 is MGHRA and CDR2 is YSYEKL. The chain carries TRBV4-1 and TRBJ1-5, with D possibly being TRBD1 (5 bases). Input material: peripheral blood. The receptor was derived from a human donor in a cohort sampled during active COVID-19. The CDR3 is CASSQGQTNQPQHF. For the CDR3, the DNA is TGCGCCAGCAGCCAAGGACAGACAAATCAGCCCCAGCATTTT.